These 24 T cell receptor beta chains came from one sample sequenced in a study of CD4 T cells in relation to SARS-CoV-2 and coronaviruses. Their antigens remain unidentified. The protocol was immunoSEQ multiplex PCR, while the TCRdb copy is restricted to in-frame clones and leaves out a portion. The sample records around 40,000 clones, 75% to 90% being singletons. Sequenced material: naive CD4+ T cells from PBMCs, cultured in vitro. Specified subset: naive CD4+ T cells isolated by negative enrichment. The receptors were sampled from an adult with COVID-19.

The rearrangement joins TRBV28 to TRBJ2-3; TRBD2 agrees at 11 bases. The CDR3 has 17 amino acids. Per germline, CDR1 MDHEN and CDR2 SYDVKM. Unmatched junction bases numbered 8, after V lost 4 bases and J lost 2 bases. CDR3 DNA sequence: TGTGCCAGCAGTTATTATAGCGGGAGGGCCTCCACAGATACGCAGTATTTT. It encodes CASSYYSGRASTDTQYF.

The V gene is TRBV5-8, the J gene TRBJ2-2, with 8 bases lining up with TRBD2. The CDR3 is made up of 16 amino acids. Germline CDR1 reads SGHTS; CDR2 reads YDEGEE. V lost 3 bases to trimming and J lost 5 bases; unmatched junction nucleotides: 9. In DNA form, the CDR3 reads TGTGCCAGCAGCTCAACCGGGACTAGTAGGACCGGGGAGCTGTTTTTT. Its protein product is CASSSTGTSRTGELFF.

The rearrangement uses TRBV30 and TRBJ2-1; 9 bases fit TRBD1. CDR1 and CDR2 (germline): GTSNPN, SVGIG (reference sequence). The V segment lost 8 bases and the J segment 10 bases; nucleotides outside the gene matches: 15. This CDR3 comprises 14 residues. CDR3 in amino acids: CATTGTGPQGEQFF. The CDR3 DNA follows: TGTGCCACCACCGGGACAGGGCCACAAGGAGAGCAGTTCTTC. The full variable domain, in which reference TRBV30 and TRBJ2-1 provide the parts outside the CDR3, is SQTIHQWPATLVQPVGSPLSLECTVEGTSNPNLYWYRQAAGRGLQLLFYSVGIGQISSEVPQNLSASRPQDRQFILSSKKLLLSDSGFYLCATTGTGPQGEQFFGPGTRLTVL.

The rearrangement links TRBV6-6 to TRBJ2-1, with TRBD2 matching over 12 bases. Germline CDR1 is MNHNY and CDR2 is SVGAGI (reference sequence). The J segment lost 7 bases and the V segment lost 7 bases, leaving 11 bases of the junction unmatched. The CDR3 consists of 16 residues. CDR3 coding DNA: TGTGCCAGCACTAGGGTCCAAGGGACTAGCGGGAATGAGCAGTTCTTC. This codes for CASTRVQGTSGNEQFF.

This sequence joins TRBV15 and TRBJ1-2, with 7 bases lining up with TRBD1. The CDR3 length is 12 residues. V lost 5 bases to trimming and J lost 6 bases; unmatched junction nucleotides: 3. From germline, CDR1 is LNHNV and CDR2 YYDKDF (reference sequence). The DNA for the CDR3 is TGTGCCACCAGCCAGGACAGGCATGGCTACACCTTC. It specifies CATSQDRHGYTF.

This sequence joins TRBV5-1 and TRBJ2-5, with 7 bases matching TRBD2. V shed 4 bases and J 7 bases; nucleotides not matched to a gene: 13. This CDR3 has 15 residues. Per germline, CDR1 SGHRS and CDR2 YFSETQ. CDR3 amino acids: CASSTPGGSKMTQYF. The DNA for the CDR3 is TGCGCCAGCAGCACCCCCGGGGGGAGTAAGATGACCCAGTACTTC.

The rearrangement links TRBV2 to TRBJ1-1; unclear D gene. Germline V gene lookup returns CDR1 SNHLY and CDR2 FYNNEI. The ends were cut back, 3 bases at V and 6 bases at J, with 11 bases in the middle. The CDR3 length is 13 residues. CDR3 sequence (DNA): TGTGCCAGCAGTGACCTGTCTGCCCCTGAAGCTTTCTTT. It translates to CASSDLSAPEAFF.

This sequence joins TRBV5-1 and TRBJ1-4; D is unclear. The CDR3 length is 13 residues. V was trimmed by 0 bases and J by 8 bases, leaving 8 bases between them. In germline, CDR1 is SGHRS, CDR2 YFSETQ. The CDR3 nucleotides read TGCGCCAGCAGCTTGGAGGGCACCGAAAAACTGTTTTTT. This codes for CASSLEGTEKLFF.

V and J are TRBV10-2 and TRBJ2-1; 13 positions match TRBD2. J gave up 0 bases and V 0 bases, and 11 bases lay outside the gene matches. The V gene's germline CDR1 is WSHSY and CDR2 SAAADI. The CDR3 consists of 21 residues. CDR3 region: CASSESGRTSGRGGSYNEQFF. As DNA, the CDR3 is TGCGCCAGCAGTGAGTCGGGCCGGACTAGCGGGAGAGGAGGCTCCTACAATGAGCAGTTCTTC.

This clone has more than one count but fewer than ten. The chain uses TRBV23-1 and TRBJ2-7; 7 bases are a match to TRBD1. TRBV23-1 is an ORF, and what it does is uncertain. The CDR3 sequence is 17 residues long. With V trimmed by 4 bases and J by 0 bases, 12 bases remained unmatched. The CDR3 DNA follows: TGCGCCAGCAGTCGCCCCGCTACACAGGGGAGCTCCTACGAGCAGTACTTC. It is translated as CASSRPATQGSSYEQYF.

This chain connects TRBV28 to TRBJ2-3; 7 nucleotides agree with TRBD2. This CDR3 region has 15 residues. Germline CDR1 is MDHEN and CDR2 is SYDVKM. The V and J ends lost 6 bases and 3 bases, in that order; junction bases with no gene match: 9. DNA of the CDR3: TGTGCCAGCAGCCGGGGACTAATGCAGACAGATACGCAGTATTTT. Amino acids: CASSRGLMQTDTQYF.

The chain uses TRBV3-1 (or the pseudogene TRBV3-2) and TRBJ1-3; D gene ambiguous. The germline CDR1 and CDR2 sequences are LGHDT and YNNKEL (reference sequence). V was cut by 2 bases and J by 4 bases, with 24 bases left in between. CDR3 length equals 19 residues. This CDR3 is CASSQKTPTGLLRGNTIYF. The CDR3 region has the DNA TGTGCCAGCAGCCAAAAAACACCGACGGGTTTGCTAAGAGGAAACACCATATATTTT.

The chain recombines TRBV11-2 with TRBJ2-7, with D maybe TRBD1 (5 bases). Trimming removed 0 bases from V and 0 bases from J, with 9 bases in between. This CDR3 comprises 15 residues. CDR1 is SGHAT and CDR2 is FQNNGV in the germline V gene. The CDR3 loop reads CASSLDWGSSYEQYF. CDR3 DNA sequence: TGTGCCAGCAGCTTAGATTGGGGCAGCTCCTACGAGCAGTACTTC.

CDR3 residues: CASGLVGLRQGVGEQFF. The CDR3 region has the DNA TGTGCTAGTGGTTTGGTAGGGCTTCGCCAGGGGGTAGGTGAGCAGTTCTTC. V gene TRBV12-5 combines with J gene TRBJ2-1; 7 nucleotides match TRBD1. CDR1 is LGHNT and CDR2 is FRNRAP in the germline V gene. J lost 9 bases, V lost 0 bases, and 14 bases had no gene match. The CDR3 has 17 residues.

This chain uses TRBV24-1 with TRBJ1-2, with TRBD1 matching over 9 bases. The germline gives CDR1 KGHDR, CDR2 SFDVKD. V was clipped by 2 bases and J by 5 bases; unmatched bases: 8. The CDR3 sequence is 16 residues long. CDR3 protein: CATSDSSGQGRYGYTF. In nucleotides, the CDR3 is TGTGCCACCAGTGATTCCTCGGGACAGGGTCGATATGGCTACACCTTC.

The J gene is TRBJ2-7, the V gene TRBV2; 9 nucleotides align to TRBD2. Trimming took 8 bases from V and 6 from J; bases not matched to a gene: 14. Germline V gene lookup returns CDR1 SNHLY and CDR2 FYNNEI. This CDR3 is built from 15 residues. DNA of the CDR3: TGTGCCAGCTCCGGAAATAGCGGGAGTCTCGGCGAGCAGTACTTC. Residues: CASSGNSGSLGEQYF.

There are a few counts of this clone. The rearrangement links TRBV4-1 to TRBJ1-1, with 8 bases matching TRBD1. Per the germline V gene, CDR1 is MGHRA and CDR2 is YSYEKL. Trimming removed 3 bases from V and 3 bases from J; junction bases left unmatched: 3. The CDR3 has 14 residues. The CDR3 bases are TGCGCCAGCAGCCACCAACAGGGGGACACTGAAGCTTTCTTT. Translating gives CASSHQQGDTEAFF.

The gene calls are TRBV2 and TRBJ1-2; D might be TRBD1 (5 bases). In germline, CDR1 is SNHLY, CDR2 FYNNEI. The CDR3 spans 14 residues. V lost 10 bases, J lost 0 bases, and 15 bases lay in between. CDR3 in amino acids: CATDPRDSNYGYTF. The CDR3, as DNA: TGTGCCACGGACCCCCGGGACTCTAACTATGGCTACACCTTC.

The chain employs TRBV4-1 and TRBJ1-2; TRBD1 matches at 9 bases. The CDR3 length is 15 residues. V lost 4 bases and J lost 4; bases outside the gene matches: 7. The germline V gene encodes CDR1 MGHRA and CDR2 YSYEKL. The CDR3, as DNA: TGCGCCAGCAGCCGTCGACAGGGGGGAGCCTATGGCTACACCTTC. Translation: CASSRRQGGAYGYTF.

The DNA for the CDR3 is TGTGCCAGCAGTTCTAGCGGGGCGAACACCGGGGAGCTGTTTTTT. It yields the protein CASSSSGANTGELFF. The chain is built from TRBV2 and TRBJ2-2, with 9 nucleotides matching TRBD2. The germline gives CDR1 SNHLY, CDR2 FYNNEI. This CDR3 region has 15 residues. The junction had 1 base not matched to a gene; V was cut back by 5 bases and J by 0 bases. Full variable domain (remainder filled in from reference TRBV2 and TRBJ2-2): EPEVTQTPSHQVTQMGQEVILRCVPISNHLYFYWYRQILGQKVEFLVSFYNNEISEKSEIFDDQFSVERPDGSNFTLKIRSTKLEDSAMYFCASSSSGANTGELFFGEGSRLTVL.

The chain links TRBV7-2 to TRBJ2-7; 11 bases map to TRBD2. The V segment lost 5 bases and the J segment 2 bases; nucleotides outside the gene matches: 11. CDR1 and CDR2 from the germline V gene are SGHTA and FQGNSA. The CDR3 totals 17 residues. CDR3 nucleotide sequence: TGTGCCAGCAGCGAAGTTACTAGCGGGAGAGGTGCCTACGAGCAGTACTTC. This codes for CASSEVTSGRGAYEQYF.

The chain combines TRBV6-5 with TRBJ1-2, with D hard to call. Germline V gene lookup returns CDR1 MNHEY and CDR2 SVGAGI. CDR3 size: 14 residues. V was cut by 7 bases and J by 7 bases, with 19 bases left in between. Here the CDR3 reads CASTPGITIGGYTF. CDR3 DNA sequence: TGTGCCAGCACCCCAGGAATCACAATTGGTGGCTACACCTTC.

V and J are TRBV30 and TRBJ1-1; D perhaps matches TRBD1 (5 bases). The CDR3 covers 13 residues. Trimming pared 2 bases from V and 4 bases from J, leaving 11 bases between. Germline CDR1 reads GTSNPN; CDR2 reads SVGIG (reference sequence). The CDR3 loop is CAWSRQGGTEAFF. DNA for the CDR3: TGTGCCTGGAGTAGGCAGGGCGGCACTGAAGCTTTCTTT.

This chain connects TRBV15 to TRBJ1-5; TRBD1 matches at 8 bases. This CDR3 is 16 amino acids long. Looked up from germline, CDR1 is LNHNV and CDR2 is YYDKDF (reference sequence). Unmatched junction bases numbered 16, after V lost 1 base and J lost 14 bases. The CDR3 sequence is CATSRAGTGGSAGEHF. The CDR3 DNA follows: TGTGCCACCAGCAGAGCTGGGACAGGAGGGTCAGCGGGGGAGCATTTT.